Below are 3 T cell receptor beta chains sequenced from a single sample in a study of response to subunit inactivated influenza vaccine. TCRdb reprocessed the RT-PCR reads via MiXCR and lists one record per CDR3 protein. The sample has more than 700,000 distinct CDR3 sequences; over 20% are singletons. Sequencing was performed on PBMCs from blood, taken around 5 days after vaccination. The receptor set was obtained from a man aged 50-59 years who received an inactivated influenza vaccine.

The CDR3 DNA is TGTGCCACAGCGGAGGGCACCGGGGCCAACGTCCTGACTTTC. It yields the protein CATAEGTGANVLTF. This sequence joins TRBV24-1 and TRBJ2-6; a weak D match, TRBD2 (6 bases). This CDR3 is 14 amino acids long. Trimming took 10 bases from V and 4 from J, leaving 13 bases between them. Germline V lookup: CDR1 KGHDR, CDR2 SFDVKD.

This clonotype was seen a handful of times. The CDR3 DNA is TGCAGCGTTGAAGATGGGGTTACAGGGAGGGACGAGCAGTACTTC. This gives the protein CSVEDGVTGRDEQYF. V and J are TRBV29-1 and TRBJ2-7, with D possibly TRBD2 on 7 matching bases. V was trimmed by 0 bases and J by 5 bases, leaving 17 bases between them. The CDR3 has 15 amino acids. Looked up from germline, CDR1 is SQVTM and CDR2 is ANQGSEA.

This clonotype turned up a few times. The chain employs TRBV6-1 and TRBJ2-7; TRBD1 matches at 7 bases. The V gene end was trimmed by 4 bases and the J gene end by 4 bases; junction bases not matched to a gene: 10. CDR1 MNHNS and CDR2 SASEGT come from the germline V gene. CDR3 length equals 15 residues. CDR3 DNA: TGTGCCAGCAGTGCCTACCTGACAGGGCCTTACGAGCAGTACTTC. It yields the protein CASSAYLTGPYEQYF.